This is a list of T cell receptor beta chains from one sample in a study of blood T cell repertoires in COVID-19. Profiling relied on immunoSEQ multiplex PCR, and the TCRdb table lists in-frame clones only, not all of them. The table lists 200,000 to 250,000 clones, approximately 90% of them singletons. The sequencing input was peripheral blood. These receptor sequences come from a man aged 55 to 69 who had recovered from COVID-19. The CDR3 runs from the conserved cysteine through the conserved F or W. Fields, in order: D gene, clone size, V gene, J gene, CDR3 protein, CDR3 DNA. D genes are given only for firm matches. Clone size is shown for a subset of rows, as once, few, many or a class of expanded clone.

D: TRBD1; size: -; V: TRBV28; J: TRBJ1-5; CDR3: CASSSGQGANQPQHF; DNA: TGTGCCAGCAGTTCGGGACAGGGGGCGAATCAGCCCCAGCATTTT
D: TRBD1; size: -; V: TRBV19; J: TRBJ2-3; CDR3: CASSYGTGSTDTQYF; DNA: TGTGCCAGTAGTTATGGGACAGGTAGCACAGATACGCAGTATTTT
D: -; size: -; V: TRBV19; J: TRBJ1-5; CDR3: CASSIGVWGYSNQPQHF; DNA: TGTGCCAGTAGTATCGGGGTGTGGGGATATAGCAATCAGCCCCAGCATTTT
D: -; size: -; V: TRBV7-9; J: TRBJ2-7; CDR3: CASSPGGPSSYEQYF; DNA: TGTGCCAGCAGCCCCGGGGGACCTAGCTCCTACGAGCAGTACTTC
D: TRBD1; size: -; V: TRBV5-5; J: TRBJ1-2; CDR3: CASSLGQGGGYGYTF; DNA: TGTGCCAGCAGCTTGGGACAGGGAGGCGGCTATGGCTACACCTTC
D: TRBD1; size: -; V: TRBV12-5; J: TRBJ1-1; CDR3: CASGLGPDREAFF; DNA: TGTGCTAGTGGTTTGGGCCCGGACAGGGAAGCTTTCTTT
D: -; size: -; V: TRBV5-6; J: TRBJ2-1; CDR3: CASTHSSYNEQFF; DNA: TGTGCCAGCACGCACAGCTCCTACAATGAGCAGTTCTTC
D: -; size: -; V: TRBV7-9; J: TRBJ1-2; CDR3: CASSYEVLYGYTF; DNA: TGTGCCAGCAGCTACGAGGTCCTCTATGGCTACACCTTC
D: -; size: -; V: TRBV2; J: TRBJ1-5; CDR3: CASSWTENQPQHF; DNA: TGTGCCAGCAGTTGGACAGAAAATCAGCCCCAGCATTTT
D: -; size: -; V: TRBV7-2; J: TRBJ2-1; CDR3: CASSNTAGEQFF; DNA: TGTGCCAGCAGCAATACTGCGGGTGAGCAGTTCTTC
D: TRBD2; size: -; V: TRBV10-3; J: TRBJ2-1; CDR3: CAISGKGPGGTEYNEQFF; DNA: TGTGCCATCAGTGGGAAAGGTCCCGGGGGGACGGAGTACAATGAGCAGTTCTTC
D: TRBD2; size: -; V: TRBV20-1; J: TRBJ2-3; CDR3: CSASGKEREPWVGDTDTQYF; DNA: TGCAGTGCTAGTGGTAAAGAGCGGGAGCCATGGGTGGGGGACACAGATACGCAGTATTTT
D: -; size: -; V: TRBV9; J: TRBJ2-7; CDR3: CASSVAGGGYEQYF; DNA: TGTGCCAGCAGCGTAGCCGGGGGAGGCTACGAGCAGTACTTC
D: -; size: -; V: TRBV21-1; J: TRBJ2-5; CDR3: CASSKDRETQYF; DNA: TGTGCCAGCAGCAAAGATCGAGAGACCCAGTACTTC
D: -; size: once; V: TRBV12-3/TRBV12-4; J: TRBJ2-1; CDR3: CASSPASRNEQFF; DNA: TGTGCCAGCAGTCCCGCGTCACGGAATGAGCAGTTCTTC
D: TRBD1; size: few; V: TRBV6-5; J: TRBJ1-1; CDR3: CASSRTGWQATEAFF; DNA: TGTGCCAGCAGTCGGACAGGGTGGCAGGCCACTGAAGCTTTCTTT
D: -; size: -; V: TRBV3-1/TRBV3-2; J: TRBJ1-3; CDR3: CASSPTGSSGNTIYF; DNA: TGTGCCAGCAGCCCCACCGGGTCCTCTGGAAACACCATATATTTT
D: TRBD1; size: once; V: TRBV10-3; J: TRBJ1-2; CDR3: CAISRDRADGYTF; DNA: TGTGCCATCAGTCGAGACAGGGCTGATGGCTACACCTTC
D: -; size: -; V: TRBV3-1/TRBV3-2; J: TRBJ2-2; CDR3: CASSFSGTGELFF; DNA: TGTGCCAGCAGCTTTAGCGGTACCGGGGAGCTGTTTTTT
D: -; size: -; V: TRBV7-2; J: TRBJ2-3; CDR3: CASIPPGGTQYF; DNA: TGTGCCAGCATTCCCCCCGGTGGTACGCAGTATTTT
D: TRBD2; size: once; V: TRBV3-1/TRBV3-2; J: TRBJ2-7; CDR3: CASSPSRSGIDYEQYF; DNA: TGTGCCAGCAGCCCGTCCCGTAGCGGGATTGATTACGAGCAGTACTTC
D: -; size: -; V: TRBV7-3; J: TRBJ1-1; CDR3: CASSPGHLVAEAFF; DNA: TGTGCCAGCAGCCCGGGACATTTGGTAGCAGAAGCTTTCTTT
D: -; size: once; V: TRBV7-3; J: TRBJ2-1; CDR3: CASSVTRTNEQFF; DNA: TGTGCCAGCAGCGTCACTAGAACCAATGAGCAGTTCTTC
D: -; size: -; V: TRBV7-6; J: TRBJ2-3; CDR3: CASSRKPLGGQSTDTQYF; DNA: TGTGCCAGCAGCCGCAAGCCTTTGGGTGGGCAGAGCACAGATACGCAGTATTTT
D: -; size: -; V: TRBV4-1; J: TRBJ2-6; CDR3: CASSQPTVSGANVLTF; DNA: TGCGCCAGCAGCCAACCGACAGTGTCTGGGGCCAACGTCCTGACTTTC
D: TRBD2; size: -; V: TRBV7-2; J: TRBJ2-3; CDR3: CASSLGLADTQYF; DNA: TGTGCCAGCAGCTTGGGACTAGCAGATACGCAGTATTTT
D: -; size: -; V: TRBV19; J: TRBJ2-3; CDR3: CASSIDVEWTDTQYF; DNA: TGTGCCAGTAGTATCGATGTAGAATGGACAGATACGCAGTATTTT
D: TRBD2; size: -; V: TRBV27; J: TRBJ2-1; CDR3: CASSSLAGRTNEQFF; DNA: TGTGCCAGCAGTTCCCTAGCGGGGAGAACCAATGAGCAGTTCTTC
D: -; size: -; V: TRBV28; J: TRBJ1-5; CDR3: CASRRLAGTTLSNQPQHF; DNA: TGTGCCAGCAGGAGACTCGCCGGGACAACCCTTAGCAATCAGCCCCAGCATTTT
D: -; size: -; V: TRBV6-5; J: TRBJ1-1; CDR3: CASSYSRGSTEAFF; DNA: TGTGCCAGCAGTTACTCTCGAGGGAGCACTGAAGCTTTCTTT
D: TRBD1; size: -; V: TRBV29-1; J: TRBJ1-4; CDR3: CSVRAGGREKLFF; DNA: TGCAGCGTTCGGGCAGGGGGGCGTGAAAAACTGTTTTTT
D: TRBD2; size: -; V: TRBV7-3; J: TRBJ2-5; CDR3: CASSLGQAGGPSETQYF; DNA: TGTGCCAGCAGCTTAGGACAGGCGGGGGGGCCATCGGAGACCCAGTACTTC
D: -; size: -; V: TRBV6-1; J: TRBJ1-6; CDR3: CASSELGTRNSPLHF; DNA: TGTGCCAGCAGTGAATTAGGGACACGAAATTCACCCCTCCACTTT
D: -; size: -; V: TRBV19; J: TRBJ2-7; CDR3: CASSVLGGQREQYF; DNA: TGTGCCAGTAGCGTCCTAGGAGGACAGCGCGAGCAGTACTTC
D: -; size: few; V: TRBV10-3; J: TRBJ1-3; CDR3: CAITVGNTIYF; DNA: TGTGCCATCACTGTTGGAAACACCATATATTTT
D: -; size: -; V: TRBV9; J: TRBJ2-6; CDR3: CASSGGAGANVLTF; DNA: TGTGCCAGCAGCGGGGGAGCCGGGGCCAACGTCCTGACTTTC
D: TRBD2; size: -; V: TRBV7-3; J: TRBJ2-1; CDR3: CASSSGLAAYEQFF; DNA: TGTGCCAGCAGCTCAGGACTAGCGGCGTATGAGCAGTTCTTC
D: -; size: -; V: TRBV3-1/TRBV3-2; J: TRBJ1-5; CDR3: CASSGSGESQPQHF; DNA: TGTGCCAGCAGCGGGAGCGGGGAGTCTCAGCCCCAGCATTTT
D: TRBD1; size: once; V: TRBV6-1; J: TRBJ1-2; CDR3: CASSQRDRGYGYTF; DNA: TGTGCCAGCAGTCAGCGGGACAGGGGCTATGGCTACACCTTC
D: TRBD2; size: -; V: TRBV7-3; J: TRBJ2-5; CDR3: CASSLNGRGYQETQYF; DNA: TGTGCCAGCAGCTTAAACGGGCGGGGGTACCAAGAGACCCAGTACTTC
D: TRBD1; size: -; V: TRBV5-1; J: TRBJ2-3; CDR3: CASSPGQGTDTQYF; DNA: TGCGCCAGCAGCCCAGGACAGGGCACAGATACGCAGTATTTT
D: -; size: -; V: TRBV29-1; J: TRBJ1-2; CDR3: CSVGGGFDSLSGYTF; DNA: TGCAGCGTTGGGGGAGGGTTTGACTCTCTCTCGGGCTACACCTTC
D: -; size: -; V: TRBV3-1/TRBV3-2; J: TRBJ1-5; CDR3: CASSQGVATLNQPQHF; DNA: TGTGCCAGCAGCCAAGGGGTAGCAACACTCAATCAGCCCCAGCATTTT
D: -; size: once; V: TRBV29-1; J: TRBJ1-2; CDR3: CSVKSRQDHGYTF; DNA: TGCAGCGTCAAGTCCCGACAGGACCATGGCTACACCTTC
D: TRBD2; size: -; V: TRBV5-1; J: TRBJ2-7; CDR3: CASSWGRGAYEQYF; DNA: TGCGCCAGCAGCTGGGGGCGGGGGGCCTACGAGCAGTACTTC
D: -; size: -; V: TRBV19; J: TRBJ2-4; CDR3: CASSDQGLAKNIQYF; DNA: TGTGCCAGTAGTGATCAGGGCCTAGCCAAAAACATTCAGTACTTC
D: TRBD1; size: -; V: TRBV19; J: TRBJ2-6; CDR3: CASSNRGRSGANVLTF; DNA: TGTGCCAGTAGTAACAGGGGCCGGTCTGGGGCCAACGTCCTGACTTTC
D: -; size: -; V: TRBV9; J: TRBJ1-5; CDR3: CASSSQQGGNQPQHF; DNA: TGTGCCAGCAGCTCCCAACAGGGAGGGAATCAGCCCCAGCATTTT
D: -; size: -; V: TRBV1; J: TRBJ2-7; CDR3: CTSSLRTSGTLDEQYF; DNA: TGCACCAGCAGCCTCAGGACTAGCGGGACCCTTGACGAGCAGTACTTC
D: TRBD2; size: -; V: TRBV27; J: TRBJ2-1; CDR3: CASSHSPPGGRNEQFF; DNA: TGTGCCAGCAGTCATTCCCCCCCGGGAGGGCGGAATGAGCAGTTCTTC
D: TRBD1; size: -; V: TRBV9; J: TRBJ1-1; CDR3: CASSTRGTANTEAFF; DNA: TGTGCCAGCAGCACCAGAGGGACAGCGAACACTGAAGCTTTCTTT
D: TRBD1; size: -; V: TRBV4-2; J: TRBJ2-7; CDR3: CASSQISGQGPYEQYF; DNA: TGTGCCAGCAGCCAAATCTCGGGACAGGGACCCTACGAGCAGTACTTC
D: TRBD1; size: -; V: TRBV30; J: TRBJ1-6; CDR3: CAWSVRTGGSSPLHF; DNA: TGTGCCTGGAGTGTACGAACAGGGGGCAGCTCACCCCTCCACTTT
D: -; size: -; V: TRBV5-4; J: TRBJ2-1; CDR3: CASSLSQDNEQFF; DNA: TGTGCCAGCAGCTTGAGTCAGGACAATGAGCAGTTCTTC
D: TRBD2; size: -; V: TRBV5-8; J: TRBJ2-1; CDR3: CASSIFSGTSGNYNEQFF; DNA: TGTGCCAGCAGCATCTTCTCCGGGACTAGCGGCAACTACAATGAGCAGTTCTTC
D: -; size: -; V: TRBV30; J: TRBJ2-7; CDR3: CAWGKGGSRYEQYF; DNA: TGTGCCTGGGGGAAAGGAGGGAGTCGGTACGAGCAGTACTTC
D: TRBD1; size: -; V: TRBV30; J: TRBJ1-6; CDR3: CAWSTGASYNSPLHF; DNA: TGTGCCTGGAGTACAGGGGCCTCCTATAATTCACCCCTCCACTTT
D: -; size: -; V: TRBV15; J: TRBJ1-4; CDR3: CATGLGGATNEKLFF; DNA: TGTGCCACGGGGCTGGGGGGGGCAACTAATGAAAAACTGTTTTTT
D: TRBD2; size: -; V: TRBV11-3; J: TRBJ2-5; CDR3: CASSQGGLAGVETQYF; DNA: TGTGCCAGCAGCCAAGGGGGACTAGCGGGAGTAGAGACCCAGTACTTC
D: TRBD1; size: -; V: TRBV14; J: TRBJ1-5; CDR3: CASSQDSGGDQPQHF; DNA: TGTGCCAGCAGCCAAGATTCAGGGGGCGATCAGCCCCAGCATTTT